The source of this TCR beta chain is a study of blood T cells in healthy people across ages (dated by TCRdb to about 2015). For context, the study as a whole: In model experiments, template switching captured about one uniquely barcoded TCR beta cDNA molecule for every two T cells. Two additional independent replicas of 1 million unique cDNA reads from the same blood draw were analyzed for two donors (one aged 18 to 29 and one aged 80 or older). The donors were split into four age groups: young (average about 16 years), middle-aged (over 35), aged (roughly 65) and long-lived (approximately 80). To avoid experimental bias, donors of different ages were spread randomly across the sequencing lanes. The study measured age-related changes in TCR beta repertoire diversity using deep sequencing normalized with unique cDNA molecular identifiers.

Library construction relied on 5' RACE. The instrument was an Illumina HiSeq 2500. The second PCR ran for roughly 7 to 12 cycles and used a J-beta primer mix along with a sample-barcoded 5' primer. A template-switch 5' adaptor carrying 12 random nucleotides introduced a unique molecular identifier onto each TCR beta cDNA molecule. At least 3 million CDR3-containing paired-end reads were obtained from each sample. The Mint cDNA synthesis kit, primed by a TRBC-specific oligonucleotide, was used to synthesize first-strand cDNA from all RNA. After uracil-DNA glycosylase treatment, a first 18-cycle PCR used universal primers M1SS and BC2_uni_R on all cDNA. The published analysis was carried out like this. Each sample was normalized by randomly selecting 1 million high-quality reads, each carrying a distinct molecular identifier. Instead of being binned into consensus sequences, reads that shared molecular identifiers were thrown out. MiTCR, set to a Q25 quality threshold and the strictest error-elimination algorithm, was used for CDR3 identification, clonotype clustering and error correction. A nonparametric unseen species model with Euler transformation was used to estimate a lower bound on total TCR beta diversity. TCRdb took the public reads, trimmed them with fastp at Q25, ran MiXCR for clone calling and kept in-frame beta chains. Merged by CDR3 protein, the rows form single entries marked with the most common genes and DNA. The authors' filters were not applied to this entry. The sample table lists some 1.1 million distinct CDR3 sequences, 35% to 40% of them with a count of one. Clones ranked in the top ten supply over 10% of the sample.

Regarding this clonotype: The antigen this receptor binds is unknown. Base qualities are not provided; no much larger clone lies one nucleotide away.

CDR1 and CDR2 were assigned from the germline V gene (reference sequence) as SGHAT and FQDESV. The CDR3, cysteine through phenylalanine, is 13 amino acids long. Of the read, only the CDR3 DNA is kept; its 39 bases are in frame from base 1. Donors were 39 systemically healthy Caucasian individuals from Russia aged roughly 6 to 95 years. Each donor gave ten milliliters of peripheral blood, drawn into EDTA-treated Vacutainer tubes. Ficoll-Paque density-gradient centrifugation was used to isolate PBMCs, with at least 6 million per sample. Trizol reagent was used to extract total RNA from PBMCs, with at least 6 micrograms per sample. The percentages of naive CD45RAhigh/CD27high T cells were determined by flow cytometry on a PBMC aliquot from every donor. The study at large found these results: The percentage of naive T cells measured by flow cytometry correlated strongly with observed TCR beta diversity. Compared with the aged group, the long-lived group had more naive CD4+ T cells, fewer expanded clones and increased TCR diversity, suggesting age selection. Observed TCR beta diversity per million T cells fell roughly linearly with age, and a significant reduction was already apparent by age about 36. Because donor CMV infection status was unknown, age-related changes in expanded clonotypes were potentially confounded. Total diversity estimates from one million sequenced T cells were considered lower bounds and underestimates. Conclusive comparison of naive and antigen-experienced compartments was prevented by the profiling of bulk unsorted PBMCs.

In this chain, TRBV11-1 is recombined with TRBJ2-5, and 7 bases in between align with TRBD1. Near its end, the DNA agrees better with TRBJ2-7, so the J call may be wrong. The sequence was obtained from a man younger than 35 in good health. The sample comprised blood. The bases read TGTGCCAGCAGCTTGTCTACAGGGGACGAGCAGTACTTC. Translated, it gives CASSLSTGDEQYF.